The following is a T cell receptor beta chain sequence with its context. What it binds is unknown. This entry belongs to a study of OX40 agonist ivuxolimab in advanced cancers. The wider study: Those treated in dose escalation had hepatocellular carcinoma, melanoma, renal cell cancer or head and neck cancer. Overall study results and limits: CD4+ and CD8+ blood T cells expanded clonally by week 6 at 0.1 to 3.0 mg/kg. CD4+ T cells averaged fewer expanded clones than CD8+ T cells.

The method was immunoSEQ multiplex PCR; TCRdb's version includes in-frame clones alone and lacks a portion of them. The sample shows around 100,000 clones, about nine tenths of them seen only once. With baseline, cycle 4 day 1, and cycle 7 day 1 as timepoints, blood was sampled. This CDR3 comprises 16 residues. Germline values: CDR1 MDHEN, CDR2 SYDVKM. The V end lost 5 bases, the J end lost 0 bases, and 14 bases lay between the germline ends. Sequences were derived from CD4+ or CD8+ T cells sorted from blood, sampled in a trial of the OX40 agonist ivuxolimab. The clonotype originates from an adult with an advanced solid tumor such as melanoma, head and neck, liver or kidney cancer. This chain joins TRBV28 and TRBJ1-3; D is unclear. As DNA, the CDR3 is TGTGCCAGCAGTCCAAAAGCCCTATTCTCTGGAAACACCATATATTTT. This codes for CASSPKALFSGNTIYF.